The clone carrying this T cell receptor beta chain was found many times. These data are taken from a study of neurological immune-mediated disorders. The study built unsorted libraries from 2 million PBMCs kept at -80 C. In TCRdb, the 5' RACE reads were re-called with MiXCR into one record per CDR3 protein. The sample lists tens of thousands of distinct CDR3 sequences, about 4.1% occurring once. The CDR3 length is 16 residues. Germline CDR1 reads SGHKS; CDR2 reads YYEKEE (reference sequence). V lost 4 bases to trimming and J lost 2 bases; unmatched junction nucleotides: 8. The chain recombines TRBV5-5 with TRBJ2-1, with TRBD1 matching over 8 bases. Sequenced: PBMCs. This receptor was obtained from a man aged 25-45 years with multiple sclerosis. The DNA of the CDR3 is TGTGCCAGCAGCCCCCTGGACAGGGATCCCTACAATGAGCAGTTCTTC. It encodes CASSPLDRDPYNEQFF.